Following are 5 T cell receptor beta chains from one sample sequenced in a study of prognosis after radiotherapy for stage I lung cancer. Two-round multiplex PCR, the amplification method, yielded TCR beta CDR3 from genomic DNA. Each TRBV and TRBJ gene had its own primer in the first PCR round. TCRdb redid the calling of the multiplex PCR reads with MiXCR, one entry per CDR3 protein. The table records 9,500 to 12,000 distinct CDR3 sequences, 35% of them present only once. Sequencing was performed on PBMCs, taken before or after stereotactic body radiation therapy (not recorded which). The source of these receptors is a donor over 45 with non-small cell lung cancer.

As concerns this clonotype: With a much larger clone just one base away, this may be a read error. DNA of the CDR3: TGTGCCAGCAGCCCGGACGAGTGGGGACTAGAGGGAGGTGATGAGCAGTTCTTC. Amino acid sequence: CASSPDEWGLEGGDEQFF. The genes are TRBV5-4 and TRBJ2-1, with 8 bases fitting TRBD2. The CDR3 runs 18 residues. The germline V gene encodes CDR1 SGHNT and CDR2 YYREEE (reference sequence). V shed 4 bases, J shed 8 bases, and the junction held 20 bases outside the gene matches.

The sample holds many counts of this clonotype. The chain uses TRBV7-2 and TRBJ2-3; TRBD2 is a possible D gene (6 bases). CDR1 and CDR2 (germline): SGHTA, FQGNSA. The CDR3 sequence is 17 residues long. V shed 6 bases and J shed 4 bases, with 23 bases lying between them. CDR3 nucleotide sequence: TGTGCCAGCAGGAGGGATACGGGGGATACCACCCCAGATACGCAGTATTTT. This gives the protein CASRRDTGDTTPDTQYF.

This clonotype showed up many times. The chain carries TRBV20-1 and TRBJ2-1; 13 bases align to TRBD2. The CDR3 consists of 17 residues. Germline lookup yields CDR1 DFQATT and CDR2 SNEGSKA (reference sequence). Trimming cost V 7 bases and J 4 bases; bases outside gene matches: 13. The CDR3 reads CSVRGLAGPSAYNEQFF. The CDR3 bases are TGCAGTGTTAGGGGACTAGCGGGACCCTCTGCTTACAATGAGCAGTTCTTC.

This clonotype was picked up many times. The chain has TRBV7-9 and TRBJ2-1; D unresolved. Trimming removed 1 base from V and 9 bases from J, with 10 bases in between. This CDR3 has 13 residues. Germline-derived CDR1 and CDR2 are SEHNR and FQNEAQ (reference sequence). Here the CDR3 DNA reads TGTGCCAGCAGCTTAGATGGCGGAGCTGAGCAGTTCTTC. Its translation: CASSLDGGAEQFF.

The chain carries TRBV3-1 and TRBJ2-5; maybe TRBD2 (5 bases). Germline V gene data show CDR1 as LGHDT and CDR2 as YNNKEL (reference sequence). V was trimmed by 4 bases and J by 4 bases, leaving 13 bases between them. This CDR3 contains 14 residues. The CDR3 is CASSPKGAIETQYF. CDR3 coding DNA: TGTGCCAGCAGCCCCAAGGGAGCTATAGAGACCCAGTACTTC.